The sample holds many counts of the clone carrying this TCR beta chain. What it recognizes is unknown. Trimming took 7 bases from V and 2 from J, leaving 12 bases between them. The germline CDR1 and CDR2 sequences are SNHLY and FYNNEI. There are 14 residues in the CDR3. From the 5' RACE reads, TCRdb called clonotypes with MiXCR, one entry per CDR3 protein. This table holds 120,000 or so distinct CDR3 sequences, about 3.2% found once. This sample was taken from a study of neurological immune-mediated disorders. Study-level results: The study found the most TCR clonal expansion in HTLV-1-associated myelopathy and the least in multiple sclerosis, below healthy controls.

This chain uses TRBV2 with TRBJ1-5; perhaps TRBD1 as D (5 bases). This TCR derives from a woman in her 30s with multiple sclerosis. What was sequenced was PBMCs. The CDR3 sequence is CASMGVFGNQPQHF. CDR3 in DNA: TGTGCCAGCATGGGGGTTTTCGGCAATCAGCCCCAGCATTTT. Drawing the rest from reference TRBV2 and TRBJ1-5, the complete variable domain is EPEVTQTPSHQVTQMGQEVILRCVPISNHLYFYWYRQILGQKVEFLVSFYNNEISEKSEIFDDQFSVERPDGSNFTLKIRSTKLEDSAMYFCASMGVFGNQPQHFGDGTRLSIL.